A single TCR beta chain is shown here with its context. The source of the sample is a study of T cells in Graves' hyperthyroidism and ophthalmopathy. TCR beta CDR3 regions were amplified from RNA. With the HTBI primer set, the TCR CDR3 went through a first round of RT-PCR. TCRdb processed the multiplex PCR reads anew with MiXCR; each CDR3 protein has one entry. The sample shows under 800,000 distinct CDR3 sequences, about 14% of them seen only once. The germline CDR1 and CDR2 sequences are LGHDT and YNNKEL (reference sequence). This CDR3 has 16 amino acids. The junction had 9 bases not matched to a gene; V was cut back by 4 bases and J by 3 bases.

The chain employs TRBV3-1 and TRBJ2-3, with 8 bases identical to TRBD2. The source of this sequence is a woman younger than 30 with Graves' hyperthyroidism. The sequenced sample consisted of blood. CDR3 sequence: CASSPRELAVTDTQYF. CDR3 DNA: TGTGCCAGCAGCCCGAGGGAACTAGCGGTAACAGATACGCAGTATTTT.